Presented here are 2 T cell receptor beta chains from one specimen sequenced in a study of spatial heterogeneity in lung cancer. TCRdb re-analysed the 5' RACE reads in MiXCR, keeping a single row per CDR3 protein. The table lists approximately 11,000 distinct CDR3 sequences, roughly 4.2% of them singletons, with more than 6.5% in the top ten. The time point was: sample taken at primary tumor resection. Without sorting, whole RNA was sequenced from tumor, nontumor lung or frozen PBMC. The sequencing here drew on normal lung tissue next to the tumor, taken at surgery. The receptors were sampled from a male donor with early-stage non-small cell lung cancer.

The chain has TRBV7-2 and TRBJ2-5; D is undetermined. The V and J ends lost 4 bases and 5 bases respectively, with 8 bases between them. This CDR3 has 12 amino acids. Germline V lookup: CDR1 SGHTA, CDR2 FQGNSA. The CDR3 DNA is TGTGCCAGCAGCTCATATGGGGAGACCCAGTACTTC. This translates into CASSSYGETQYF.

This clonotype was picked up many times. The CDR3 protein is CASTRGAGDTQYF. CDR3 coding DNA: TGTGCCAGCACTCGGGGGGCGGGAGATACGCAGTATTTT. The V gene is TRBV12-3 or TRBV12-4, the J gene TRBJ2-3; perhaps TRBD2 as D (7 bases). This CDR3 has 13 residues. V lost 7 bases and J 5 bases, leaving 13 bases between the germline ends.